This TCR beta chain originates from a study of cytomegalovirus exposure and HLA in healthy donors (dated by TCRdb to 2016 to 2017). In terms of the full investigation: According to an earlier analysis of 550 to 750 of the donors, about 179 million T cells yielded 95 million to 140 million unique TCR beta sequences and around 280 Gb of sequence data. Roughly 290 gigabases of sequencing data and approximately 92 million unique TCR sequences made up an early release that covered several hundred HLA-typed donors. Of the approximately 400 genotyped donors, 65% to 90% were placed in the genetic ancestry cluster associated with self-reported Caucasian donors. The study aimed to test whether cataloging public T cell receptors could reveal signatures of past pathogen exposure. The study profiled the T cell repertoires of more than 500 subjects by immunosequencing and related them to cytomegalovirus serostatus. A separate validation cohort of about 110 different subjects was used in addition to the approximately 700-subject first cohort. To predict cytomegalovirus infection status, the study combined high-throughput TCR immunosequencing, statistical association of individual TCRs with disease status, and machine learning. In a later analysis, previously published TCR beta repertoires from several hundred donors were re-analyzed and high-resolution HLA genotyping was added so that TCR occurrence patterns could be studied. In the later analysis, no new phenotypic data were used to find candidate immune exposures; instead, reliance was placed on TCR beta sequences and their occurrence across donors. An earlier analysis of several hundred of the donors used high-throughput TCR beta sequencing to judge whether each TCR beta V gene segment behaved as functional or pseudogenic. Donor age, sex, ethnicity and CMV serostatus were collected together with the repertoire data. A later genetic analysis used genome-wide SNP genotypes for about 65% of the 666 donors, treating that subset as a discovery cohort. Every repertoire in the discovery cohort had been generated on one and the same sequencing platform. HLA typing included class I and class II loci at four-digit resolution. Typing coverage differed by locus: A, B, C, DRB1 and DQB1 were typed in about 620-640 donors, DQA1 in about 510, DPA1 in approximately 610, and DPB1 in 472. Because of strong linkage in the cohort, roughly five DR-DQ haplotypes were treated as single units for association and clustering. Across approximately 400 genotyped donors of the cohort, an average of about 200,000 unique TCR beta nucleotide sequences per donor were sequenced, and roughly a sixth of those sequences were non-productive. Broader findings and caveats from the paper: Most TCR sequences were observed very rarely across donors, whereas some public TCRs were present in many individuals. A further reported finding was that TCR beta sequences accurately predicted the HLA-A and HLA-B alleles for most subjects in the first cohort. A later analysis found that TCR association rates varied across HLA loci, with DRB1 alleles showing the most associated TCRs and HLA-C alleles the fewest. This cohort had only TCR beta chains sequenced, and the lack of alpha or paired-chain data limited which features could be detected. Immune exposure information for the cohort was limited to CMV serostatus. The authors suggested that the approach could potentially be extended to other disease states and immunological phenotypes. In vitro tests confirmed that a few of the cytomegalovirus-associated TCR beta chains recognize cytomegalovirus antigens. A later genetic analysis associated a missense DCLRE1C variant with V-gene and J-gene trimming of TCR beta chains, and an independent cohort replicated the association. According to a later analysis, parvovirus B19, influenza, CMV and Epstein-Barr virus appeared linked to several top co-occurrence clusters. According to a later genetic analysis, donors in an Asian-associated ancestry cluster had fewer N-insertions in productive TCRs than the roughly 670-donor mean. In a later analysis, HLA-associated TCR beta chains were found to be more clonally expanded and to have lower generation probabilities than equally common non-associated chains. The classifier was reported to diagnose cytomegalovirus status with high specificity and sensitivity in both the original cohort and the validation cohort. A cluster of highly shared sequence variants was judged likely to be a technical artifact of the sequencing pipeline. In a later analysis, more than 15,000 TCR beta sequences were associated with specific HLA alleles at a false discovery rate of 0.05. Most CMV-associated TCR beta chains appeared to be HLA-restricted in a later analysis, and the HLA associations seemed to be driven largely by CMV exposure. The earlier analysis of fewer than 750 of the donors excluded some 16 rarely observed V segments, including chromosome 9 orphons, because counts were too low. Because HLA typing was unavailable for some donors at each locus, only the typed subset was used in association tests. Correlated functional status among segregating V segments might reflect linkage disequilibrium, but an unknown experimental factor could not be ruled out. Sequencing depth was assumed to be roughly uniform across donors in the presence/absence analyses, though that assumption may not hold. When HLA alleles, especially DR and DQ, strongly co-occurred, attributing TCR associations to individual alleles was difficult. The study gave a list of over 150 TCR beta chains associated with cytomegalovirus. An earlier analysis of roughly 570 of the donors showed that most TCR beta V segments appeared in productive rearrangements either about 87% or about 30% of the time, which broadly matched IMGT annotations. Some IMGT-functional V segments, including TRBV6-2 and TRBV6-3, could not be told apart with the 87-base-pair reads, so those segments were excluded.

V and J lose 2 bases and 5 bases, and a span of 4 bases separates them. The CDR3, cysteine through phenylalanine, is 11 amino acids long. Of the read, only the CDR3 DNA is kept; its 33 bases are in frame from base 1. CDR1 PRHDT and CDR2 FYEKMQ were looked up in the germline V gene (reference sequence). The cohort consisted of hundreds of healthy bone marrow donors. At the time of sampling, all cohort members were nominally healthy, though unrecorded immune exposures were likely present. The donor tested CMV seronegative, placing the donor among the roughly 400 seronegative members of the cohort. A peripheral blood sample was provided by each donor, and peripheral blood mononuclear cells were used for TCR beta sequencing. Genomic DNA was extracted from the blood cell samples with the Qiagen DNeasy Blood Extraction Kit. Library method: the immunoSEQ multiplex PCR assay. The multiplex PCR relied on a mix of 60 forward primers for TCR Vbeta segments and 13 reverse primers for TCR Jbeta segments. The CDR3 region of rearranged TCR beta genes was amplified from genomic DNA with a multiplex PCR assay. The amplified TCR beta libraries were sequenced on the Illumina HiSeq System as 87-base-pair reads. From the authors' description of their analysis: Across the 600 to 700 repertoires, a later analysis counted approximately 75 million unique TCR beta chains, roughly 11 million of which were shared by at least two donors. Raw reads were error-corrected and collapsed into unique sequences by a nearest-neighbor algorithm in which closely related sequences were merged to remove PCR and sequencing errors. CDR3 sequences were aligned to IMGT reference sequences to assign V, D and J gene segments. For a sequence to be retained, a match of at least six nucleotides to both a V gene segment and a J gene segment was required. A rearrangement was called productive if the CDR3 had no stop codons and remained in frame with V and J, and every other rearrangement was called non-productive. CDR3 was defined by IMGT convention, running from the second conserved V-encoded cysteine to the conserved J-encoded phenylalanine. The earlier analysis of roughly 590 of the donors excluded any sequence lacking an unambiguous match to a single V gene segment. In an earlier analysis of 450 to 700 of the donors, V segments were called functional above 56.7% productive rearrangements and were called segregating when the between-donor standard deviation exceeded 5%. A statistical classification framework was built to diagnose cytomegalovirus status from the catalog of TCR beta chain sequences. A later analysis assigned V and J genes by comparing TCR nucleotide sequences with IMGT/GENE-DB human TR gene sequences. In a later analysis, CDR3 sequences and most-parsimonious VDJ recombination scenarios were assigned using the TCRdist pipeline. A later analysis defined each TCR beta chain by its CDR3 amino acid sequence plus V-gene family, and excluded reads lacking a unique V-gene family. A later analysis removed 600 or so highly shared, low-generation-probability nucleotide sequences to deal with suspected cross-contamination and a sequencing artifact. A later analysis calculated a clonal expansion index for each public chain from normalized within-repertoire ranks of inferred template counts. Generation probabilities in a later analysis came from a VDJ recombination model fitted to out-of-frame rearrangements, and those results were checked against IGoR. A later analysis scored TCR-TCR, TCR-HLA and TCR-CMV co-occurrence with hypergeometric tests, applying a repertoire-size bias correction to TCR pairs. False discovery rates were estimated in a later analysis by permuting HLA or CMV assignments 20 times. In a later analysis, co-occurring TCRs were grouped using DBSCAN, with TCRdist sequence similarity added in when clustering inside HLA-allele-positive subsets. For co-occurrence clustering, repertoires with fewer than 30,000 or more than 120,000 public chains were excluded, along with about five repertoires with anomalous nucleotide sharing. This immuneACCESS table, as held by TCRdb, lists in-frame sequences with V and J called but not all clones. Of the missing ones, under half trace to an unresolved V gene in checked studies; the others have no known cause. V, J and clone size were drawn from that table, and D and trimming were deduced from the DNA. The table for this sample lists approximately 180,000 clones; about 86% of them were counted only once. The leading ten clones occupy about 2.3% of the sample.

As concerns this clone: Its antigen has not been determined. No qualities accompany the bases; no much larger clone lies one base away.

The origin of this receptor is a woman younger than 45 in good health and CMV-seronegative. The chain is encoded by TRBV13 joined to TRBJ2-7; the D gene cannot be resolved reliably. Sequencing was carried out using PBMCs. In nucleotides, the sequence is TGTGCCAGCAGCTTATCTCACGAGCAGTACTTC. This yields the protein CASSLSHEQYF.